Each of the 5 T cell receptor beta chains below was sequenced from the same sample in a study of CD8+ T cells in alopecia areata. Reverse transcribed after extraction, RNA yielded cDNA as the sequencing template. The table came from immunoSEQ multiplex PCR; TCRdb's copy has only in-frame clones and leaves some out. The profile shows 100,000 to 150,000 clones, more than 40% of them singletons. Sequencing was performed on CD8+ T cells sorted from blood, taken at week 0. Receptor source: a human donor with alopecia areata.

V gene TRBV2 combines with J gene TRBJ1-5, with 9 bases matching TRBD1. Germline-derived CDR1 and CDR2 are SNHLY and FYNNEI. The CDR3 runs 13 residues. J was trimmed by 7 bases and V by 5 bases; bases with no gene match: 3. This chain's CDR3 is CASSQTGGQPQHF. CDR3 sequence (DNA): TGTGCCAGCAGTCAGACAGGGGGGCAGCCCCAGCATTTT. The full variable domain, completed using reference TRBV2 and TRBJ1-5, is EPEVTQTPSHQVTQMGQEVILRCVPISNHLYFYWYRQILGQKVEFLVSFYNNEISEKSEIFDDQFSVERPDGSNFTLKIRSTKLEDSAMYFCASSQTGGQPQHFGDGTRLSIL.

The chain employs TRBV13 and TRBJ2-3; D may be TRBD1 (7 bases). Trimming shortened V by 7 bases and J by 2 bases, and 13 bases separated the two germline ends. CDR3 length equals 14 residues. CDR1 and CDR2 (germline): PRHDT, FYEKMQ (reference sequence). This CDR3 reads CASNQGGYTDTQYF. The CDR3 DNA reads TGTGCCAGCAATCAGGGGGGCTACACAGATACGCAGTATTTT.

The rearrangement links TRBV7-9 to TRBJ2-1, with TRBD1 matching 9 bases. The trim removed 10 bases at V and 3 bases at J, leaving 10 bases unmatched. CDR3 length: 15 amino acids. Per germline, CDR1 SEHNR and CDR2 FQNEAQ (reference sequence). The CDR3 DNA reads as TGTGCCACCCGAACAGGGGGCAGCGTCTACAATGAGCAGTTCTTC. It translates to CATRTGGSVYNEQFF.

The chain has TRBV6-6 and TRBJ2-7; no clear D gene. V dropped 0 bases and J dropped 4 bases, with 10 bases sitting between them. The germline CDR1 and CDR2 sequences are MNHNY and SVGAGI (reference sequence). CDR3 size: 14 residues. The CDR3 coding sequence is TGTGCCAGCAGTTACTCGAACGAGGATTACGAGCAGTACTTC. This translates into CASSYSNEDYEQYF.

The chain joins TRBV9 to TRBJ2-3, with TRBD2 identical over 9 bases. Germline lookup yields CDR1 SGDLS and CDR2 YYNGEE. CDR3 length equals 17 residues. Trimming removed 3 bases from V and 4 bases from J; junction bases left unmatched: 12. The CDR3 coding sequence is TGTGCCAGCAGCGCGACTCTGCGGGGGGGCGGAGCAGATACGCAGTATTTT. Protein: CASSATLRGGGADTQYF.